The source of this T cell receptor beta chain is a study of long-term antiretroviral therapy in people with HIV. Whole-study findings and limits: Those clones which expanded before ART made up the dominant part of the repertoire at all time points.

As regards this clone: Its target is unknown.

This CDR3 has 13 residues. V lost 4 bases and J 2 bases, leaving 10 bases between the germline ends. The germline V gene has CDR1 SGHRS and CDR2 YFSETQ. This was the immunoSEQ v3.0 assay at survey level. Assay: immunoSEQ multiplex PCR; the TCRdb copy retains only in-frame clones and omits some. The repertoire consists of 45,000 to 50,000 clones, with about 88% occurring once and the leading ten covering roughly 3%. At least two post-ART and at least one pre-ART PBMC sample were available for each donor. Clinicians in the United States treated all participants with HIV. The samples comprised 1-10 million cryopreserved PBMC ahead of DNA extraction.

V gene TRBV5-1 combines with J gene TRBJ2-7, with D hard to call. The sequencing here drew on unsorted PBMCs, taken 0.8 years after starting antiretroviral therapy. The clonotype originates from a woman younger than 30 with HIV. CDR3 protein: CASSLNSAYEQYF. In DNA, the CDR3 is TGCGCCAGCAGCCTTAACTCGGCCTACGAGCAGTACTTC.